This TCR beta chain was sequenced during a study of beta chain features in type 1 diabetes. This clone was seen a handful of times. CDR3 length: 13 residues. J gave up 9 bases and V 5 bases, and 9 bases lay outside the gene matches. Germline V gene sequence: CDR1 SEHNR, CDR2 FQNEAQ (reference sequence). Reverse transcription of all isolated RNA meant that expressed TCRB transcripts were sequenced. Profiled with immunoSEQ multiplex PCR; TCRdb holds only in-frame clones, not every one. The sample gives roughly 230,000 clones, 9% to 10% of which show up once; 0.03% to 0.035% is in the top ten. The rearrangement joins TRBV7-9 to TRBJ2-5; 7 bases are a match to TRBD2. The sequencing input was naive CD4+ T cells from blood. The receptor was derived from a woman younger than 30 in good health. The CDR3 bases are TGTGCCAGCAGCCTAAGGACTAGTGTTGCCCAGTACTTC. Its translation: CASSLRTSVAQYF.